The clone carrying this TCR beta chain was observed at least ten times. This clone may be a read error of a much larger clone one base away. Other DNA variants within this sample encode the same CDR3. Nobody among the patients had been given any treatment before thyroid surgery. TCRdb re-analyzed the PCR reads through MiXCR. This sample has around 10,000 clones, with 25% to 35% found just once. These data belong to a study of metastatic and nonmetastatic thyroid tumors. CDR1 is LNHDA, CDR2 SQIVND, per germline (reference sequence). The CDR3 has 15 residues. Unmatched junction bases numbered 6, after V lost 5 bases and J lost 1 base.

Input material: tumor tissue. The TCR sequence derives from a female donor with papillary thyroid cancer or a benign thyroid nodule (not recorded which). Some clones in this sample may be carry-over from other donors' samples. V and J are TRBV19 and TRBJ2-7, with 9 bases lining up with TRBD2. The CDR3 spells CASSPLAGPSYEQYF. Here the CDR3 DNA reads TGTGCCAGTAGTCCACTAGCGGGCCCGTCCTACGAGCAGTACTTC.